Listed below are T cell receptor beta chains from one sample, sequenced in a study of OX40 agonist ivuxolimab in advanced cancers. Here immunoSEQ multiplex PCR was the method, and the copy in TCRdb shows in-frame clones only, minus some. Of tens of thousands of clones in the sample, approximately 89% were seen once. The material was CD4+ or CD8+ T cells sorted from blood, obtained in a trial of the OX40 agonist ivuxolimab. The receptors stem from an adult with an advanced solid tumor such as melanoma, head and neck, liver or kidney cancer. The CDR3 runs from the conserved cysteine through the conserved F or W. D genes are given only for firm matches. Not all rows give a size; the values are once, few, many and, for expanded clones, a class.

TRBJ1-2 | once | NA | TRBV15 | TGTGCCACCAGCAGAGGGACAGAAGATAACTATGGCTACACCTTC | CATSRGTEDNYGYTF
TRBJ2-3 | NA | NA | TRBV19 | TGTGCCAGTGCACCCCAGCGGGGCACAGATACGCAGTATTTT | CASAPQRGTDTQYF
TRBJ2-3 | NA | NA | TRBV5-1 | TGCGCCAGCGCTAGCATAGGCACAGATACGCAGTATTTT | CASASIGTDTQYF
TRBJ1-1 | NA | TRBD1 | TRBV9 | TGTGCCAGCAGCGCAGACAGGGTTAACACTGAAGCTTTCTTT | CASSADRVNTEAFF
TRBJ2-1 | NA | TRBD2 | TRBV7-7 | TGTGCTAGCAGCCCGGAGCGGGGAACCTACAATGAGCAGTTCTTC | CASSPERGTYNEQFF
TRBJ2-7 | NA | NA | TRBV6-1 | TGTGCCAGCAGTACCCAGGGGGGGCGTCGGGAGCAGTACTTC | CASSTQGGRREQYF
TRBJ2-2 | NA | NA | TRBV5-1 | TGCGCCAGCGCCGTCTCCCTGATGACCACCGGGGAGCTGTTTTTT | CASAVSLMTTGELFF
TRBJ1-5 | NA | NA | TRBV6-5 | TGTGCCAGCAGTACTGAGATGGCGAGGTATCAGCCCCAGCATTTT | CASSTEMARYQPQHF
TRBJ2-1 | NA | TRBD2 | TRBV5-6 | TGTGCCAGCAGCTTGGAGTGGGAGGGGCGAAGTGAGCAGTTCTTC | CASSLEWEGRSEQFF
TRBJ2-7 | few | NA | TRBV28 | TGTGCCAGCAGTTTATTCGGGCCTGCCTACGAGCAGTACTTC | CASSLFGPAYEQYF
TRBJ2-1 | NA | NA | TRBV2 | TGTGCCAGCACTGTGAATTCCTACAATGAGCAGTTCTTC | CASTVNSYNEQFF
TRBJ1-4 | few | TRBD1 | TRBV6-1 | TGTGCCAGCAGGATAGGGGGCGCGGGTAATGAAAAACTGTTTTTT | CASRIGGAGNEKLFF
TRBJ2-5 | NA | NA | TRBV5-1 | TGCGCCAGCAGCTCGAAAGGGGCTGTTACACAAGAGACCCAGTACTTC | CASSSKGAVTQETQYF
TRBJ1-1 | NA | TRBD1 | TRBV30 | TGTGCCTGGAGTGTACAGGGGACGCGGAACACTGAAGCTTTCTTT | CAWSVQGTRNTEAFF
TRBJ2-5 | once | NA | TRBV29-1 | TGCAGCGTTGAGCCAAAGGAGACCCAGTACTTC | CSVEPKETQYF
TRBJ2-5 | NA | NA | TRBV5-1 | TGCGCCAGCAGCTCTGCGGGGAAGGAGACCCAGTACTTC | CASSSAGKETQYF
TRBJ2-2 | NA | TRBD2 | TRBV7-8 | TGTGCCAGCAGCTTATCTAGCGGGAGAGGATTTGGGGAGCTGTTTTTT | CASSLSSGRGFGELFF
TRBJ1-6 | NA | TRBD1 | TRBV5-6 | TGTGCCAGCAGCAAACAGGGGAGCTCCTATAATTCACCCCTCCACTTT | CASSKQGSSYNSPLHF
TRBJ2-3 | NA | NA | TRBV2 | TGTGCCAGCAGTGAGTTTAGCCCATCCACAGATACGCAGTATTTT | CASSEFSPSTDTQYF
TRBJ2-3 | few | NA | TRBV6-1 | TGTGCCAGCAGTGAAGGGGTGCCCACAGATACGCAGTATTTT | CASSEGVPTDTQYF
TRBJ2-1 | NA | NA | TRBV18 | TGTGCCAGCTCACCAAATCAGGGAGGGGGTGAGCAGTTCTTC | CASSPNQGGGEQFF
TRBJ1-4 | NA | NA | TRBV5-4 | TGTGCCAGCAGCTTGGCAGGCGTGACAACTAATGAAAAACTGTTTTTT | CASSLAGVTTNEKLFF
TRBJ2-1 | once | TRBD2 | TRBV4-1 | TGCGCCAGCAGCCCTCCGGGGACTAGTTACAATGAGCAGTTCTTC | CASSPPGTSYNEQFF
TRBJ2-2 | once | TRBD2 | TRBV27 | TGTGCCAGCAGTTCCCGGAGCCGACTAGCGGGGGACGGGGAGCTGTTTTTT | CASSSRSRLAGDGELFF
TRBJ1-5 | many | TRBD1 | TRBV6-9 | TGTGCCAGCAGTTCCCAGGACAGGGGGAATCAGCCCCAGCATTTT | CASSSQDRGNQPQHF
TRBJ2-2 | NA | TRBD1 | TRBV5-1 | TGCGCCAGCAGCTTGGGGCAGGGGGCCGTCGGGGAGCTGTTTTTT | CASSLGQGAVGELFF
TRBJ1-4 | NA | NA | TRBV7-2 | TGTGCCAGCAGCTACCGGGGGGGATTCGATGAAAAACTGTTTTTT | CASSYRGGFDEKLFF
TRBJ2-3 | NA | NA | TRBV27 | TGTGCCAGCAGTTTAAAGCGGACTAGCACAGATACGCAGTATTTT | CASSLKRTSTDTQYF
TRBJ1-3 | once | NA | TRBV28 | TGTGCCAGCAGTTTAGTAGCGGGGGCCCCTGGAAACACCATATATTTT | CASSLVAGAPGNTIYF
TRBJ2-5 | NA | TRBD1 | TRBV2 | TGTGCCAGCAGTCGACCGGGGACAGGGCAAGAGACCCAGTACTTC | CASSRPGTGQETQYF
TRBJ2-7 | NA | TRBD1 | TRBV18 | TGTGCCAGCTCAAACCTCGGGACAGGTGACGAGCAGTACTTC | CASSNLGTGDEQYF
TRBJ1-2 | NA | NA | TRBV7-2 | TGTGCCAGCAGCTTAGTCCCAAGAGATGGCTACACCTTC | CASSLVPRDGYTF
TRBJ2-3 | once | TRBD1 | TRBV10-3 | TGTGCCATCAGTGAAGGGGGCAGCACAGATACGCAGTATTTT | CAISEGGSTDTQYF
TRBJ2-1 | NA | NA | TRBV30 | TGTGCCTGGAGTGCCCTATTTTCCAATGAGCAGTTCTTC | CAWSALFSNEQFF
TRBJ2-7 | NA | TRBD1 | TRBV11-2 | TGTGCCAGCGGCTCCGGGACAGGGATGAGAGAGCAGTACTTC | CASGSGTGMREQYF
TRBJ2-7 | NA | TRBD1 | TRBV6-5 | TGTGCCAGCAGTTACAGGACAGGGAAACCCTACGAGCAGTACTTC | CASSYRTGKPYEQYF
TRBJ2-7 | NA | NA | TRBV6-5 | TGTGCCAGCAGTAAATTCGGGACCTCCTCCTACGAGCAGTACTTC | CASSKFGTSSYEQYF
TRBJ2-5 | NA | TRBD2 | TRBV10-3 | TGTGCCATCAGTGAGTCTCCTAGCGGGGGGGCCGAGACCCAGTACTTC | CAISESPSGGAETQYF
TRBJ2-3 | NA | NA | TRBV4-3 | TGCGCCAGCAGCCAAGACTTGGTAGGGGGGAATACGCAGTATTTT | CASSQDLVGGNTQYF
TRBJ2-5 | NA | NA | TRBV9 | TGTGCCAGCAGCGTAGGTCCAGGGGTGCAAGAGACCCAGTACTTC | CASSVGPGVQETQYF
TRBJ2-2 | NA | NA | TRBV5-4 | TGTGCCAGCAGCTTGGATGGCACCGGGGAGCTGTTTTTT | CASSLDGTGELFF
TRBJ2-1 | NA | NA | TRBV5-4 | TGTGCCAGCAGCTCAAGCCTTGACAATGAGCAGTTCTTC | CASSSSLDNEQFF
TRBJ2-7 | NA | TRBD1 | TRBV7-7 | TGTGCTAGCAGCTCGAAGACAGGGGCGCAATACGAGCAGTACTTC | CASSSKTGAQYEQYF
TRBJ2-1 | NA | NA | TRBV7-9 | TGTGCCAGCAGCTTAGGAGACTACCGTCGGAATGAGCAGTTCTTC | CASSLGDYRRNEQFF
TRBJ1-5 | NA | TRBD1 | TRBV30 | TGTGCCTGGAGGGGGGGACAGCCTAATCAGCCCCAGCATTTT | CAWRGGQPNQPQHF
TRBJ2-1 | NA | NA | TRBV19 | TGTGCCAGTAGTATATGGGGGAGCTCCTACAATGAGCAGTTCTTC | CASSIWGSSYNEQFF
TRBJ2-5 | NA | NA | TRBV15 | TGTGCCACCAGCAGAGATTACGGGGCCGCAGAGACCCAGTACTTC | CATSRDYGAAETQYF
TRBJ2-3 | NA | NA | TRBV27 | TGTGCCAGCAGTCCCCCCCTGGCCCCCACAGATACGCAGTATTTT | CASSPPLAPTDTQYF
TRBJ1-4 | NA | NA | TRBV5-1 | TGCGCCAGCAGCCCAGGGGTGGGCGAAAAACTGTTTTTT | CASSPGVGEKLFF